The 10 T cell receptor beta chains below come from one sample, sequenced in a study of T-cell memory formation after mild COVID-19. TCRdb reprocessed the 5' RACE reads via MiXCR and lists one record per CDR3 protein. The sample comprises 170,000 or so distinct CDR3 sequences, around a fifth of which are singletons, and roughly 24% rests with the top ten. Sequencing was done on a sample of PBMCs or a T cell subset sorted from them (not recorded which). These receptors were collected from an adult woman who had mild COVID-19 (a few samples of this study predate the infection). Cell type and time point are not known.

Only a few counts were recorded for this clonotype. This chain uses TRBV5-6 with TRBJ2-5; possible D gene TRBD1, 5 bases. The V end was cut by 1 base, the J end by 5 bases, with 12 bases between. The CDR3 runs to 14 residues. Germline CDR1 and CDR2: SGHDT and YYEEEE. The CDR3 DNA reads TGTGCCAGCAGCTTGAGGGTTCAGGGTGAGACCCAGTACTTC. It yields the protein CASSLRVQGETQYF.

This clonotype was detected a few times. The chain employs TRBV2 and TRBJ2-7; D unresolved. This CDR3 has 15 amino acids. Trimming left V 8 bases short and J 3 bases short, with 20 bases between. Germline loops: CDR1 SNHLY, CDR2 FYNNEI. The CDR3 here is CASVSLLGTDYEQYF. The DNA of the CDR3 is TGTGCCAGCGTTTCCCTCCTGGGCACCGACTACGAGCAGTACTTC.

This clonotype was counted between two and nine times. CDR3 sequence: CASILIDPHGYTF. CDR3 in DNA: TGTGCCAGCATCCTCATAGACCCCCATGGCTACACCTTC. The rearrangement joins TRBV7-9 to TRBJ1-2; D unclear. CDR1 SEHNR and CDR2 FQNEAQ come from the germline V gene (reference sequence). V lost 7 bases and J lost 6, with 15 bases in between. The CDR3 totals 13 residues.

The chain carries TRBV4-2 and TRBJ2-1; 9 nucleotides match TRBD1. Per the germline V gene, CDR1 is LGHNA and CDR2 is YNFKEQ. Trimming at V came to 2 bases and at J to 8 bases, leaving 7 bases not matched to a gene. The CDR3 is made up of 15 amino acids. The CDR3 sequence: CASSQPQGAVDEQFF. In DNA, the CDR3 is TGTGCCAGCAGCCAACCACAGGGGGCGGTCGATGAGCAGTTCTTC.

The chain uses TRBV11-2 and TRBJ2-1, with D hard to call. The CDR3 has 14 residues. The germline V and J ends were trimmed by 1 base and 7 bases, with 11 bases remaining between them. Per the germline V gene, CDR1 is SGHAT and CDR2 is FQNNGV. The CDR3 here is CASSLGRSWNEQFF. The CDR3 bases are TGTGCCAGCAGCTTAGGCCGTAGCTGGAATGAGCAGTTCTTC.

This clonotype was detected a few times. The genes are TRBV4-3 and TRBJ1-1; possibly TRBD1 for D (5 bases). V was cut by 1 base and J by 1 base, with 7 bases left in between. CDR1 LGHNA and CDR2 YSLEER come from the germline V gene. The length of the CDR3 is 14 residues. The CDR3 protein is CASSQGTSNTEAFF. In DNA form, the CDR3 reads TGCGCCAGCAGCCAAGGGACATCGAACACTGAAGCTTTCTTT.

J is TRBJ2-3 and V is TRBV27; tentative D call: TRBD2 (7 bases). Trimming removed 3 bases at V and 2 bases at J, with 15 bases between. The CDR3 consists of 16 residues. Germline values: CDR1 MNHEY, CDR2 SMNVEV (reference sequence). The CDR3 coding sequence is TGTGCCAGCAGTTTGGGCGGGGGCTACTTCACAGATACGCAGTATTTT. Its protein product is CASSLGGGYFTDTQYF.

This rearrangement joins TRBV5-1 to TRBJ1-5; no clear D. Germline V CDR1 and CDR2: SGHRS, YFSETQ. The length of the CDR3 is 16 residues. Trimming pared 1 base from V and 3 bases from J, leaving 14 bases between. CDR3 protein: CASSLQARRDNQPQHF. CDR3 in DNA: TGCGCCAGCAGCTTGCAGGCTAGGAGAGACAATCAGCCCCAGCATTTT.

This clonotype was picked up a small number of times. V gene TRBV19 combines with J gene TRBJ1-1, with D perhaps TRBD1 (6 bases). The V end lost 6 bases, the J end lost 0 bases, and 11 bases lay between the germline ends. This CDR3 is built from 14 residues. Germline CDR1 reads LNHDA; CDR2 reads SQIVND (reference sequence). CDR3 region: CASSNRVLNTEAFF. For the CDR3, the DNA is TGTGCCAGTAGCAACAGGGTATTGAACACTGAAGCTTTCTTT.

The table lists this clonotype with a few counts. V usage is TRBV30 and J usage is TRBJ1-2; a possible D gene is TRBD1 (6 bases). V lost 2 bases and J 7 bases, leaving 17 bases between the germline ends. Germline V lookup: CDR1 GTSNPN, CDR2 SVGIG (reference sequence). The CDR3 has 14 amino acids. The CDR3 DNA is TGTGCCTGGAGTCCCCGGCAGGGGAGGACTGGCTACACCTTC. This sequence encodes CAWSPRQGRTGYTF.